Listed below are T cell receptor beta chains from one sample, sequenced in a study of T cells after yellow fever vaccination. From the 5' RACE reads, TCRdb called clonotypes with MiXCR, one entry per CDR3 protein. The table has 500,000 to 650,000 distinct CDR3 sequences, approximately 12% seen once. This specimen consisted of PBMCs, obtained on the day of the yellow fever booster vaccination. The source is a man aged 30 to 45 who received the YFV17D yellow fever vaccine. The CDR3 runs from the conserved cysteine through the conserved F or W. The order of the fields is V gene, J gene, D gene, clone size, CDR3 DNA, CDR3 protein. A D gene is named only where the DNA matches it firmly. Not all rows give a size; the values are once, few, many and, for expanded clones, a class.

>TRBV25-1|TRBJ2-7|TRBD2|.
TGTGCCAGCAGTGAATACGCGGGAGTGGTCCACGAGCAGTACTTC
CASSEYAGVVHEQYF
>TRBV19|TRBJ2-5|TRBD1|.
TGTGCCAGTAGTACGGCCGGGACAGCACAAGAGACCCAGTACTTC
CASSTAGTAQETQYF
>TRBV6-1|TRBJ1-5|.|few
TGTGCCAGCAAACAACATCGGGGGAGCAATCAGCCCCAGCATTTT
CASKQHRGSNQPQHF
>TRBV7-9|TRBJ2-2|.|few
TGTGCCAGCAGCCGGGCAGAGAACACCGGGGAGCTGTTTTTT
CASSRAENTGELFF
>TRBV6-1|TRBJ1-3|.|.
TGTGCCAGCCTCGCGGGGCCCGGATCTGGAAACACCATATATTTT
CASLAGPGSGNTIYF
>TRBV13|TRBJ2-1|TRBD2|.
TGTGCCAGCAGCCCCCCGGGACTAGCGGGATCCAATGAGCAGTTCTTC
CASSPPGLAGSNEQFF
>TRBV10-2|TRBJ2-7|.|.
TGCGCCAGCAGCTACACAGGGTTCGACGAGCAGTACTTC
CASSYTGFDEQYF
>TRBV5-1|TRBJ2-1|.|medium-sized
TGCGCCAGCAGCGGCGAAAATGAGCAGTTCTTC
CASSGENEQFF
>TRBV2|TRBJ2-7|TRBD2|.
TGTGCCAGTAATCTGCCTAGCGGGTACCCCTACGAGCAGTACTTC
CASNLPSGYPYEQYF
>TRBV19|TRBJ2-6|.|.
TGTGCCAGTAGGGACCCGAGGTGGGACTCCACCGGGGCCAACGTCCTGACTTTC
CASRDPRWDSTGANVLTF
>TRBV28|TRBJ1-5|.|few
TGTGCCAGCAGTTTGGATAACGGGGCTTACCAGCCCCAGCATTTT
CASSLDNGAYQPQHF
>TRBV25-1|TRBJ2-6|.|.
TGTGCCAGCTCGGGCCCTGGGGTGGCCAACGTCCTGACTTTC
CASSGPGVANVLTF
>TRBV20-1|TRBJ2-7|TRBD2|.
TGCAGTGCGTACGGGACTACGGATTCCTACGAGCAGTACTTC
CSAYGTTDSYEQYF
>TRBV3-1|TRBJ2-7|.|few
TGTGCCAGCAGTCAGGTGGCCACCTACGAGCAGTACTTC
CASSQVATYEQYF
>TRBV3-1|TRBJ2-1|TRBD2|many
TGTGCCAGCAGCCTGGGACTAGACAATGAGCAGTTCTTC
CASSLGLDNEQFF
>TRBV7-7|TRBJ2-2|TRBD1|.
TGTGCTAGCAGCTTAGACAGGGCTACCGGGGAGCTGTTTTTT
CASSLDRATGELFF
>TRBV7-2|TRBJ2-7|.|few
TGTGCCAGCAGCTTAGGGGCCGGTTGGAACGAGCAGTACTTC
CASSLGAGWNEQYF
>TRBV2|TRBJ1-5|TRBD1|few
TGTGCCAGCAGTGAGGGACAGCAAGTCACGCCCCAGCATTTT
CASSEGQQVTPQHF
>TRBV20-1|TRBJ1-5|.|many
TGCAGTGCCGTACAAACCGGGACGGCTTATCAGCCCCAGCATTTT
CSAVQTGTAYQPQHF
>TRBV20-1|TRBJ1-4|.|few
TGCAGTGCTCCTGGGGTACTTAATGAAAAACTGTTTTTT
CSAPGVLNEKLFF
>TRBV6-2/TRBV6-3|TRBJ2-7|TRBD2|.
TGTGCCAGCAGTCCACCCGGACTAGCGGGAGCCCACGAGCAGTACTTC
CASSPPGLAGAHEQYF
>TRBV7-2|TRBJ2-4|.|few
TGTGCCAGCAGTCTTGTAGCCAAAAACATTCAGTACTTC
CASSLVAKNIQYF
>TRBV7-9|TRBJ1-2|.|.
TGTGCCAGCAGCTTAGTAGACAGGCCTTTCTACACCTTC
CASSLVDRPFYTF
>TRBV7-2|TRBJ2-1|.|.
TGTGCCTGCAGCGCCAACTCCTACAATGAGCAGTTCTTC
CACSANSYNEQFF
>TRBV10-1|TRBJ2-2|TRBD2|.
TGCGCCAGCAGTCTGACTAGCGGGAGCTCCGGGGAGCTGTTTTTT
CASSLTSGSSGELFF
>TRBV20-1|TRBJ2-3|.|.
TGCAGTGCTAACGGGAGCCCCTCAGGAGGTACAGATACGCAGTATTTT
CSANGSPSGGTDTQYF
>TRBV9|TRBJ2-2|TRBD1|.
TGTGCCAGCAGCGGGGGACAGGGGGTAAACACCGGGGAGCTGTTTTTT
CASSGGQGVNTGELFF
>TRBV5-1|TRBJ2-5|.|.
TGCGCCAGCAGGAGCGGGACAGAGCAAGAGACCCAGTACTTC
CASRSGTEQETQYF
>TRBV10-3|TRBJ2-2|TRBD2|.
TGTGCTTCGCGGGAGATTCCCGGGGAGCTGTTTTTT
CASREIPGELFF
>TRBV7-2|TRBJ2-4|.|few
TGTGCCAGCAGCTCGCTGGGGCGGGGAGGAGCCAAAAACATTCAGTACTTC
CASSSLGRGGAKNIQYF
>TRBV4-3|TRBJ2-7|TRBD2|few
TGCGCCAGCAGCCAAGACCGGACTAGCGGGACCCCCTACGAGCAGTACTTC
CASSQDRTSGTPYEQYF
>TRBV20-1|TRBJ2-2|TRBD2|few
TGCAGTGCTAGAAGCGGGGCGAACACCGGGGAGCTGTTTTTT
CSARSGANTGELFF
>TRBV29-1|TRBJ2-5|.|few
TGCAGCGTCAGCAAGGTCCAAGAGACCCAGTACTTC
CSVSKVQETQYF
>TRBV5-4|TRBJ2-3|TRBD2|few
TGTGCCAGCAGCAGACTAGCGGGATCTAGCACAGATACGCAGTATTTT
CASSRLAGSSTDTQYF
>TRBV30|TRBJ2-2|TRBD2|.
TGTGCCTGGAGAATAGCGGGAGAACGGGAGCTGTTTTTT
CAWRIAGERELFF
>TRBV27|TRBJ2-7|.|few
TGTGCCAGCAGTTTAATGGACGGGATAGTGTACGAGCAGTACTTC
CASSLMDGIVYEQYF
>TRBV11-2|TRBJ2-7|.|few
TGTGCCAGCAGCTTAGTTTATAACGAGCAGTACTTC
CASSLVYNEQYF